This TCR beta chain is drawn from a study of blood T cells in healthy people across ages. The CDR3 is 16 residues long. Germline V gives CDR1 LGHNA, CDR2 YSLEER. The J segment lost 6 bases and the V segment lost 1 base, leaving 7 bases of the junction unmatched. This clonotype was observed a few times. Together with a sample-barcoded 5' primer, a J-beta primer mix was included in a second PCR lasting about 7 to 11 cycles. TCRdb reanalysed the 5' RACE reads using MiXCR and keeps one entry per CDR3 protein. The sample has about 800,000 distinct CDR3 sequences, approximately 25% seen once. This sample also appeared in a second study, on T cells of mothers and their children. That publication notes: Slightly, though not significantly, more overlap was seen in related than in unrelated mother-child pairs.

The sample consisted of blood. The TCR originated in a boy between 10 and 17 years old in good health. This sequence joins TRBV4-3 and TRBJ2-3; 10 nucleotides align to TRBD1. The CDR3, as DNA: TGCGCCAGCAGCCAAGCCCTGACAGGGGGCATCGATACGCAGTATTTT. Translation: CASSQALTGGIDTQYF.